This T cell receptor beta chain derives from a study of cytotoxic CD8 clonotypes in ibrutinib-treated CLL. On the study more broadly: The study recorded mean values of approximately 260,000 productive templates and 80,000 to 100,000 productive rearrangements per sample. Regarding the study as a whole: Public clonotypes showed up rarely, and on treatment they shrank or held steady. Whereas clonality rose at ibrutinib response, it declined toward baseline at progression.

Comments on this clone: What it binds is not known.

Repertoires were generated with immunoSEQ multiplex PCR, while TCRdb's copy carries only in-frame clones and drops some. The profile shows over 150,000 clones, over 65% of them singletons. V lost 10 bases and J lost 7; bases outside the gene matches: 11. Germline V CDR1 and CDR2: LNHDA, SQIVND (reference sequence). This CDR3 comprises 14 residues. The chain couples TRBV19 to TRBJ1-5; 9 bases align to TRBD1. Sequenced here: PBMCs, sampled after 12 months of ibrutinib treatment. The sequence was collected from a human donor with chronic lymphocytic leukemia. The CDR3 region is CATEDRGSWQPQHF. CDR3 sequence (DNA): TGTGCCACGGAGGACAGGGGCTCGTGGCAGCCCCAGCATTTT.